This TCR beta chain is drawn from a study of tumor-infiltrating lymphocytes in primary liver carcinoma. Unsorted whole blood served as the source of blood RNA, and germline DNA was extracted as well. The CDR3 runs to 16 residues. The V gene end was trimmed by 0 bases and the J gene end by 5 bases; junction bases not matched to a gene: 7. Germline V CDR1 and CDR2: MNHEY, SVGEGT. The input was 450 to 500 ng total RNA; TCR beta cDNA was made from it with a constant-region primer. Construction of TCR beta libraries relied on three successive nested multiplex PCR rounds employing slightly modified ARM-PCR. Two initial PCR rounds of about 9 cycles each paired TRBV1-TRBV30 forward primers with a C-beta reverse primer. MiXCR, run by TCRdb on the multiplex PCR reads, gives a single entry per CDR3 protein. This sample has 300,000 to 400,000 distinct CDR3 sequences, with approximately 60% found just once. This clonotype was seen at least ten times.

This receptor was obtained from a man aged 40-49 years with primary liver carcinoma and hepatitis B virus infection. Sequenced material: peripheral blood. This sequence joins TRBV6-2 or TRBV6-3 and TRBJ2-1, with 7 bases fitting TRBD2. CDR3 nucleotide sequence: TGTGCCAGCAGTTACTCGGGGAGGGAAATCAACAATGAGCAGTTCTTC. Amino acids: CASSYSGREINNEQFF.